A single sample is the source of the 16 T cell receptor beta chains below, sequenced in a study of chemoradiotherapy in HPV16-positive cancers. The assay was immunoSEQ multiplex PCR, and TCRdb's table has in-frame clones only and misses some. The table lists 11,000 or so clones, more than 75% of them singletons, with roughly 2% in the top ten. Sampling was performed from a patient who underwent chemoradiotherapy. The origin of the receptors is a human donor with HPV-associated anogenital cancer.

This sequence joins TRBV7-2 and TRBJ1-5; weak D call: TRBD1 (5 bases). CDR1 is SGHTA and CDR2 is FQGNSA in the germline V gene. The CDR3 loop spans 15 amino acids. Trimming stripped 4 bases from V and 2 bases from J, with 12 bases between. The CDR3 protein is CASSWGGVGNQPQHF. The CDR3 bases are TGTGCCAGCAGCTGGGGGGGAGTCGGCAATCAGCCCCAGCATTTT.

V and J are TRBV28 and TRBJ2-7; the D gene could be TRBD1 or TRBD2 (8 bases each). This CDR3 is built from 16 residues. V dropped 7 bases and J dropped 6 bases, with 25 bases sitting between them. Germline V lookup: CDR1 MDHEN, CDR2 SYDVKM. CDR3 sequence: CASIAGTTGGPGEQYF. In nucleotides, the CDR3 is TGTGCCAGCATAGCGGGAACCACAGGGGGGCCGGGCGAGCAGTACTTC.

The V call is TRBV7-8, the J call TRBJ1-1; TRBD1 might be the D (6 bases). The CDR3 runs 12 residues. Deletions cut 6 bases from V and 7 bases from J, with 12 bases between. From germline, CDR1 is SGHVS and CDR2 FQNEAQ. CDR3 nucleotides: TGTGCCAGCAGTCCACAGGGACTTGAAGCTTTCTTT. Translating it yields CASSPQGLEAFF.

This clone showed up just once. This chain connects TRBV6-4 to TRBJ2-3; 10 nucleotides match TRBD2. V shed 7 bases and J 3 bases; nucleotides not matched to a gene: 7. This CDR3 comprises 15 residues. Looked up from germline, CDR1 is MRHNA and CDR2 is SNTAGT. Written as DNA, the CDR3 is TGTGCCAGCAAGGAGGGGACTAGCGAGACAGATACGCAGTATTTT. It encodes CASKEGTSETDTQYF.

The chain is built from TRBV7-2 and TRBJ2-1; the D is unclear. CDR1 and CDR2 (germline): SGHTA, FQGNSA. The CDR3 has 12 residues. Deletions cut 5 bases from V and 9 bases from J, with 11 bases between. CDR3 in amino acids: CASSPGGREQFF. Written as DNA, the CDR3 is TGTGCCAGCAGCCCCGGCGGACGTGAGCAGTTCTTC.

The chain uses TRBV28 and TRBJ2-2; D call uncertain. This CDR3 is built from 13 residues. V was shortened by 7 bases and J by 5 bases, with 11 bases between the two germline ends. Germline-derived CDR1 and CDR2 are MDHEN and SYDVKM. CDR3 sequence reads: CASTALGTGELFF. DNA for the CDR3: TGTGCCAGCACAGCCCTCGGGACCGGGGAGCTGTTTTTT.

The V and J genes are TRBV11-2 and TRBJ2-1, with TRBD1 matching over 8 bases. Germline V gene data show CDR1 as SGHAT and CDR2 as FQNNGV. CDR3 length: 14 residues. Trimming took 1 base from V and 9 from J; bases not matched to a gene: 5. CDR3 coding DNA: TGTGCCAGCAGCTTAGTTCCAGGGGGCATTGAGCAGTTCTTC. Translation gives CASSLVPGGIEQFF. Full variable domain (missing parts from reference TRBV11-2 and TRBJ2-1): EAGVAQSPRYKIIEKRQSVAFWCNPISGHATLYWYQQILGQGPKLLIQFQNNGVVDDSQLPKDRFSAERLKGVDSTLKIQPAKLEDSAVYLCASSLVPGGIEQFFGPGTRLTVL.

The rearrangement links TRBV6-5 to TRBJ1-2; 8 positions agree with TRBD1. Germline V gene data show CDR1 as MNHEY and CDR2 as SVGAGI. This CDR3 is 14 amino acids long. The V and J ends lost 6 bases and 7 bases, in that order; junction bases with no gene match: 10. The CDR3 loop is CASRKPDREIGYTF. The CDR3 nucleotides read TGTGCCAGCAGAAAACCGGACAGGGAGATTGGCTACACCTTC.

This chain connects TRBV29-1 to TRBJ2-3; 8 nucleotides agree with TRBD2. The CDR3 runs to 15 residues. Germline CDR1 and CDR2: SQVTM and ANQGSEA. The ends lost 6 bases at V and 0 bases at J; junction bases unmatched: 8. CDR3 coding DNA: TGCAGCGTCACACGGGCGGGGGGTAGCACAGATACGCAGTATTTT. Amino acid sequence: CSVTRAGGSTDTQYF.

The gene calls are TRBV27 and TRBJ1-2; D uncertain. This CDR3 is 13 amino acids long. Trimming shortened V by 5 bases and J by 4 bases, and 11 bases separated the two germline ends. Looked up from germline, CDR1 is MNHEY and CDR2 is SMNVEV (reference sequence). The CDR3 here is CASSPVGTYGYTF. The CDR3, as DNA: TGTGCCAGCAGTCCAGTGGGCACCTATGGCTACACCTTC.

The rearrangement uses TRBV4-2 and TRBJ1-3; D perhaps matches TRBD1 (5 bases). This CDR3 comprises 18 residues. The germline gives CDR1 LGHNA, CDR2 YNFKEQ. The V end lost 0 bases, the J end lost 0 bases, and 15 bases lay between the germline ends. The CDR3 region is CASSQEVVSGASGNTIYF. The DNA of the CDR3 is TGTGCCAGCAGCCAAGAAGTCGTGAGCGGGGCCTCTGGAAACACCATATATTTT.

The J gene is TRBJ2-3, the V gene TRBV5-1; D remains ambiguous. Between the trimmed V and J ends, which lost 2 bases and 1 base, there was a span of 8 bases. The CDR3 is 14 residues long. The germline gives CDR1 SGHRS, CDR2 YFSETQ. The CDR3 spells CASSFHPGTDTQYF. The CDR3 DNA follows: TGCGCCAGCAGCTTTCACCCTGGCACAGATACGCAGTATTTT. The full variable domain, completed using reference TRBV5-1 and TRBJ2-3, is KAGVTQTPRYLIKTRGQQVTLSCSPISGHRSVSWYQQTPGQGLQFLFEYFSETQRNKGNFPGRFSGRQFSNSRSEMNVSTLELGDSALYLCASSFHPGTDTQYFGPGTRLTVL.

The chain recombines TRBV7-3 with TRBJ2-5; 7 bases are a match to TRBD2. CDR3 length equals 14 residues. The V gene's germline CDR1 is SGHTA and CDR2 FQGTGA. V shed 5 bases and J 2 bases; nucleotides not matched to a gene: 5. CDR3 DNA: TGTGCCAGCAGCCCCACGGGACTACAAGAGACCCAGTACTTC. Translation gives CASSPTGLQETQYF. Filled out from reference TRBV7-3 and TRBJ2-5, the complete variable domain reads GAGVSQTPSNKVTEKGKYVELRCDPISGHTALYWYRQSLGQGPEFLIYFQGTGAADDSGLPNDRFFAVRPEGSVSTLKIQRTERGDSAVYLCASSPTGLQETQYFGPGTRLLVL.

The chain employs TRBV19 and TRBJ2-3, with 7 positions matching TRBD1. The CDR3 extends over 13 amino acids. CDR1 and CDR2 from the germline V gene are LNHDA and SQIVND (reference sequence). The V segment lost 7 bases and the J segment 3 bases; nucleotides outside the gene matches: 4. The CDR3 reads CASIGTATDTQYF. Here the CDR3 DNA reads TGTGCCAGTATAGGGACAGCAACAGATACGCAGTATTTT.

The chain is built from TRBV19 and TRBJ1-6, with a tentative D call TRBD1 (6 bases). CDR1 LNHDA and CDR2 SQIVND come from the germline V gene (reference sequence). This CDR3 region has 15 residues. V lost 6 bases to trimming and J lost 10 bases, with 19 bases between them. CDR3 bases: TGTGCCAGTAGATTACTGACAGGCGGGGAATCACCCCTCCACTTT. Encoded protein: CASRLLTGGESPLHF.

This clone was seen just once. The chain joins TRBV30 to TRBJ1-2; 11 bases align to TRBD1. Germline V lookup: CDR1 GTSNPN, CDR2 SVGIG (reference sequence). The CDR3 contains 13 residues. The ends lost 3 bases at V and 4 bases at J; junction bases unmatched: 1. The CDR3 loop reads CAWRGQGGYGYTF. DNA for the CDR3: TGTGCCTGGAGGGGACAGGGGGGCTATGGCTACACCTTC. Based on the CDR3 plus reference TRBV30 and TRBJ1-2, the full variable domain is SQTIHQWPATLVQPVGSPLSLECTVEGTSNPNLYWYRQAAGRGLQLLFYSVGIGQISSEVPQNLSASRPQDRQFILSSKKLLLSDSGFYLCAWRGQGGYGYTFGSGTRLTVV.